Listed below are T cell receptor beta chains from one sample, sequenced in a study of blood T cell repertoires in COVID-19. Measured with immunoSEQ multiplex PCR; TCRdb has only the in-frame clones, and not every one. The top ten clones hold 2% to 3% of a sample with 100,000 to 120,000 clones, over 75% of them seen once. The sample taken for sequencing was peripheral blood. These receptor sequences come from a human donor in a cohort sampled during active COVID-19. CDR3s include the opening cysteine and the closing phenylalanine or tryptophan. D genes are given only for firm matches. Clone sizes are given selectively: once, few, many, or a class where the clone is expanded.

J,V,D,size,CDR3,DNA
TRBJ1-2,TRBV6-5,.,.,CASSAPGGGYGYTF,TGTGCCAGCAGCGCCCCGGGGGGCGGCTATGGCTACACCTTC
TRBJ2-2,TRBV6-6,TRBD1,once,CASSRSGTGKTGELFF,TGTGCCAGCAGTCGATCCGGGACAGGGAAGACCGGGGAGCTGTTTTTT
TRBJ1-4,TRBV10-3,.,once,CAISAAEGREKLFF,TGTGCCATCAGTGCCGCCGAGGGGAGGGAAAAACTGTTTTTT
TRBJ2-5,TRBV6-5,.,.,CASSYSSQGYETQYF,TGTGCCAGCAGTTACTCGAGCCAGGGCTATGAGACCCAGTACTTC
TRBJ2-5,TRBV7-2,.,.,CASSFQGIQETQYF,TGTGCCAGCAGCTTTCAGGGGATCCAAGAGACCCAGTACTTC
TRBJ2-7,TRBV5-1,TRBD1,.,CASRAPGGDEQYF,TGCGCCAGCAGAGCCCCAGGGGGCGACGAGCAGTACTTC
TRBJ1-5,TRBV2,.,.,CASSRDIPSNQPQHF,TGTGCCAGCAGCCGGGACATACCTAGCAATCAGCCCCAGCATTTT
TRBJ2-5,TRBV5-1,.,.,CASSLETSHPKTQYF,TGCGCCAGCAGCTTGGAAACTAGCCACCCCAAGACCCAGTACTTC
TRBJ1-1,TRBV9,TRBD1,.,CASSVARDRGAAFF,TGTGCCAGCAGCGTAGCTAGGGACAGGGGGGCAGCTTTCTTT
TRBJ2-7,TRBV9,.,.,CASSGSGYEQYF,TGTGCCAGCAGTGGTTCGGGATACGAGCAGTACTTC
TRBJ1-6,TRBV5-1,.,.,CASSLEAASSYNSPLHF,TGCGCCAGCAGCTTGGAGGCAGCGAGCTCCTATAATTCACCCCTCCACTTT
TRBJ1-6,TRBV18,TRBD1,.,CASSPTGGLNSPLHF,TGTGCCAGCTCCCCAACAGGGGGCCTCAATTCACCCCTCCACTTT
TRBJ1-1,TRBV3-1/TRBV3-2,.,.,CASTSQEGSTEAFF,TGTGCCAGCACTTCACAGGAAGGGTCCACTGAAGCTTTCTTT
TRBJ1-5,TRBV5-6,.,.,CASSGGGAQGPNQPQHF,TGTGCCAGCAGCGGGGGGGGTGCCCAGGGCCCCAATCAGCCCCAGCATTTT
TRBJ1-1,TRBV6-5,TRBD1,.,CASSPGGFGSTEAFF,TGTGCCAGCAGTCCAGGGGGTTTTGGAAGCACTGAAGCTTTCTTT
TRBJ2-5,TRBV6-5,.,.,CASSYSQGLYQETQYF,TGTGCCAGCAGTTACTCGCAGGGCTTGTACCAAGAGACCCAGTACTTC
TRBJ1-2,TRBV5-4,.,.,CASRPPDSGALYGYTF,TGTGCCAGCAGACCCCCCGATTCAGGGGCCCTCTATGGCTACACCTTC
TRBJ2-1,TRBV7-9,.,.,CASSLHGGRMNEQFF,TGTGCCAGCAGCTTACACGGGGGGCGCATGAATGAGCAGTTCTTC
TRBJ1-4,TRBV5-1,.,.,CASSLGNRATNEKLFF,TGCGCCAGCAGCTTAGGAAACAGAGCAACTAATGAAAAACTGTTTTTT
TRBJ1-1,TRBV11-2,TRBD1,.,CASSLVTGANTEAFF,TGTGCCAGCAGCTTAGTAACAGGGGCGAACACTGAAGCTTTCTTT
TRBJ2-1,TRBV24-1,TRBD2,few,CATSDQAGTTNRQFF,TGTGCCACCAGTGATCAAGCGGGGACGACGAATAGGCAGTTCTTC
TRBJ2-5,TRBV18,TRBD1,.,CASSLHTGETQYF,TGTGCCAGCTCACTTCACACAGGGGAAACCCAGTACTTC
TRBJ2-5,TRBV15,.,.,CATGAVRSETQYF,TGTGCCACGGGGGCGGTTAGGTCAGAGACCCAGTACTTC
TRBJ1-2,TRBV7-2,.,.,CASSLSRQSGEGYGYTF,TGTGCCAGCAGCTTATCGAGGCAGTCGGGGGAGGGCTATGGCTACACCTTC
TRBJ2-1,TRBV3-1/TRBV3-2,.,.,CASSQVSAGVDNEQFF,TGTGCCAGCAGCCAAGTTTCGGCAGGGGTGGACAATGAGCAGTTCTTC
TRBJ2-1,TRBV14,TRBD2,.,CASSQPTTPGLASYNEQFF,TGTGCCAGCAGCCAACCTACCACCCCGGGACTAGCCTCCTACAATGAGCAGTTCTTC
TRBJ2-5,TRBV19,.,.,CASSSGGYPFQETQYF,TGTGCCAGTAGTAGCGGCGGCTACCCATTCCAAGAGACCCAGTACTTC
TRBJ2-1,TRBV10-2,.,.,CASTLAGSNEQFF,TGCGCCAGCACGTTGGCAGGGTCCAATGAGCAGTTCTTC
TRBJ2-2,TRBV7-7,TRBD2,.,CASSPGLAQTGELFF,TGTGCTAGCAGCCCCGGACTAGCCCAGACCGGGGAGCTGTTTTTT
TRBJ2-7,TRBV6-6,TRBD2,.,CATGTSGTYEQYF,TGTGCCACCGGGACTAGCGGTACCTACGAGCAGTACTTC
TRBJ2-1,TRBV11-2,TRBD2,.,CASSSIAGSSYNEQFF,TGTGCCAGCAGCTCAATAGCGGGGAGCTCCTACAATGAGCAGTTCTTC
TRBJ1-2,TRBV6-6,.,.,CASSYLAGASYTF,TGTGCCAGCAGTTACCTAGCGGGAGCGAGCTACACCTTC
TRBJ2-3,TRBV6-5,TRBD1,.,CASSPWTGQTDTQYF,TGTGCCAGCAGCCCATGGACAGGGCAGACAGATACGCAGTATTTT
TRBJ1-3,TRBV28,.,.,CASSWQGHTIYF,TGTGCCAGCAGTTGGCAGGGGCACACCATATATTTT
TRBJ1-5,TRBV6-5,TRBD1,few,CASRKDRQDQPQHF,TGTGCCAGCAGAAAGGACAGGCAAGATCAGCCCCAGCATTTT
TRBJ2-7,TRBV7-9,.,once,CASSSSGDEQYF,TGTGCCAGCAGCTCCTCAGGGGACGAGCAGTACTTC
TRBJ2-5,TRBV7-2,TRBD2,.,CASSQIAGAGETQYF,TGTGCCAGCAGCCAAATAGCGGGAGCAGGGGAGACCCAGTACTTC
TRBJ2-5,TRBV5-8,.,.,CASSSSLGGQETQYF,TGTGCCAGCAGCTCCTCCCTTGGCGGCCAAGAGACCCAGTACTTC
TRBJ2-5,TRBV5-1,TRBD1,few,CASSPGQGRETQYF,TGCGCCAGCAGCCCGGGACAGGGGAGGGAGACCCAGTACTTC
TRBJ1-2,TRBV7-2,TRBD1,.,CASSSPGQGAFGYTF,TGTGCCAGCAGCTCTCCGGGACAGGGGGCTTTTGGCTACACCTTC
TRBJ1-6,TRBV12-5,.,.,CASGLSTANSPLHF,TGTGCTAGTGGTTTGAGCACAGCTAATTCACCCCTCCACTTT
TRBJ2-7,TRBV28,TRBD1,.,CASSPRGTGVYEQYF,TGTGCCAGCAGCCCTCGGGGGACAGGGGTCTACGAGCAGTACTTC
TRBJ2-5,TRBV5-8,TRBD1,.,CASSQGQGGQETQYF,TGTGCCAGCAGCCAGGGACAGGGTGGACAAGAGACCCAGTACTTC
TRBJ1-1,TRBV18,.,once,CASSPRGLGTEAFF,TGTGCCAGCTCACCACGGGGGCTTGGGACTGAAGCTTTCTTT
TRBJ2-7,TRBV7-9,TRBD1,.,CASSSTGISYEQYF,TGTGCCAGCAGCTCGACAGGGATCTCCTACGAGCAGTACTTC
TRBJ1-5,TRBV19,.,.,CASSMSLNQPQHF,TGTGCCAGTAGTATGTCCCTCAATCAGCCCCAGCATTTT
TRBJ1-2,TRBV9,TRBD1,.,CASSSRTGNDYGYTF,TGTGCCAGCAGCTCCCGGACAGGGAATGACTATGGCTACACCTTC
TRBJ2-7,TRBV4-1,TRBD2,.,CASSPSGRRYEQYF,TGCGCCAGCAGCCCTAGCGGGAGAAGGTACGAGCAGTACTTC